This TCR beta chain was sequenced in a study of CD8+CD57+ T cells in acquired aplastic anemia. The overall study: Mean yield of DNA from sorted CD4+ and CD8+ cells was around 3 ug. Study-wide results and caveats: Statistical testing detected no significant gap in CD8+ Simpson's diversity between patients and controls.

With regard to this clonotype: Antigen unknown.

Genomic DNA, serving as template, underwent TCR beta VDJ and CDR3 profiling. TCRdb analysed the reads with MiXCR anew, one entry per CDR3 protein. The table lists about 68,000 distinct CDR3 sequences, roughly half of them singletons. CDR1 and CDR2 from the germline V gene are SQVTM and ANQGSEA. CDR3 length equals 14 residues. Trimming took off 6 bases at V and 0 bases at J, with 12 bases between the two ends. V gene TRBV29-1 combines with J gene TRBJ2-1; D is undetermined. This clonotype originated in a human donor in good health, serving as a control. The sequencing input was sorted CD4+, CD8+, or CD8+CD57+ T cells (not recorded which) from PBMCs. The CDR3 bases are TGCAGCGTGGCACAGAGGAGCTCCTACAATGAGCAGTTCTTC. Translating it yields CSVAQRSSYNEQFF.